This T cell receptor beta chain was identified in a study of blood T cell repertoires in COVID-19. Study-level information: PBMCs, B-cell-depleted T cells, or T cells were the source of the cDNA or gDNA that made up the material.

This clone has a single count. Assay used: immunoSEQ multiplex PCR; TCRdb lists only in-frame clones, some missing. Among 62,000 or so clones listed, around 90% were seen once. The ends were cut back, 3 bases at V and 3 bases at J, with 12 bases in the middle. Germline V lookup: CDR1 SGHRS, CDR2 YFSETQ. This CDR3 contains 14 residues. Sequenced material: peripheral blood. The chain couples TRBV5-1 to TRBJ1-1; a weak D match, TRBD1 (5 bases). The receptor's source is a human donor in a cohort sampled during active COVID-19. The CDR3 DNA reads as TGCGCCAGCAGCTCCCTCGGGGGGGACACTGAAGCTTTCTTT. Protein product: CASSSLGGDTEAFF.